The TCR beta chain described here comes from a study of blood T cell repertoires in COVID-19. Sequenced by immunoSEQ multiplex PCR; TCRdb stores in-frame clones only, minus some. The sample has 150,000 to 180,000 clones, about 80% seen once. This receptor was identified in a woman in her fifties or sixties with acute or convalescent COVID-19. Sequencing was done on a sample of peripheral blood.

In DNA, the CDR3 is TGTGCCAGCAGCTTATATGGCAGAACAACAGATACGCAGTATTTT. Protein product: CASSLYGRTTDTQYF. The chain uses TRBV7-9 and TRBJ2-3; D not certain. The CDR3 spans 15 residues. Trimming took off 2 bases at V and 3 bases at J, with 12 bases between the two ends. CDR1 SEHNR and CDR2 FQNEAQ come from the germline V gene (reference sequence).